Listed below are T cell receptor beta chains from one sample, sequenced in a study of T cells expressing NK-cell markers. Each CDR3 protein gets one entry in TCRdb, which reprocessed the 5' RACE reads and gives no DNA. The record lists about 260,000 distinct CDR3 sequences, of which the ten most abundant hold 4.2%. The sequencing sample was made of blood T cells: a sorted CD56 or NKG2C T cell subset, CD4+ or CD8+ T cells, or bulk PBMC T cells (not recorded which). The receptor source for this set is a woman aged 18-69 years in good health. CDR3s include the opening cysteine and the closing phenylalanine or tryptophan.

TRBV27,TRBJ2-1,CASSIDYYNEQFF
TRBV10-3,TRBJ2-2,CAISESRDWNTGELFF
TRBV29-1,TRBJ1-3,CSARTGGGRDTIYF
TRBV20-1,TRBJ2-5,CSARFDRGETQYF
TRBV12-3/TRBV12-4,TRBJ1-2,CASSFSGDYGYTF
TRBV20-1,TRBJ2-5,CSAREANQETQYF
TRBV7-6,TRBJ2-3,CASSLTSPTDTQYF
TRBV5-1,TRBJ1-2,CASSLRGQGAAGYTF
TRBV7-6,TRBJ2-2,CASSFTHYTGELFF
TRBV29-1,TRBJ2-5,CSVELDRVETQYF
TRBV20-1,TRBJ2-7,CSASNSGPRYEQYF
TRBV14,TRBJ2-1,CASSRRGYNEQFF
TRBV20-1,TRBJ2-7,CSARATTGTYEQYF
TRBV7-8,TRBJ2-5,CASSSSMYQETQYF
TRBV4-3,TRBJ2-2,CASSQDGQSAGELFF
TRBV29-1,TRBJ2-3,CSARGGSTGTDTQYF
TRBV12-3/TRBV12-4,TRBJ2-5,CASSLVGRGETQYF
TRBV7-2,TRBJ2-3,CASSGDGGRGGQYF
TRBV29-1,TRBJ2-3,CSVRETSGGKAQYF
TRBV12-3/TRBV12-4,TRBJ2-7,CASSESQFSYEQYF
TRBV7-3,TRBJ2-2,CASSERAPGELFF
TRBV7-2,TRBJ1-4,CASGGQENSEKLFF
TRBV19,TRBJ2-6,CASTTKGQGSAGANVLTF
TRBV10-1,TRBJ2-3,CASTSGGSDTQYF
TRBV6-5,TRBJ2-7,CASSSTVYEQYF
TRBV10-3,TRBJ2-7,CATLPLPDRASYEQYF
TRBV9,TRBJ1-1,CASSVDPQTRLPEAFF